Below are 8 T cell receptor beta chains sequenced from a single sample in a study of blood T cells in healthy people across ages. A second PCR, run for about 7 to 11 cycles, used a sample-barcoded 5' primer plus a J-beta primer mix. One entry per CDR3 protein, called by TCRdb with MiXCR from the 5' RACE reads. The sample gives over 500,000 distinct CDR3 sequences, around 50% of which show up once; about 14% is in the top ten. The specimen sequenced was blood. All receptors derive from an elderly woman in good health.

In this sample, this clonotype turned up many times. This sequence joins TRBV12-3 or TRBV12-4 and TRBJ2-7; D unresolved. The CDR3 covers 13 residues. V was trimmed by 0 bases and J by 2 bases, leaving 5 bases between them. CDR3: CASSLAGPYEQYF. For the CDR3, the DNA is TGTGCCAGCAGTTTAGCAGGCCCCTACGAGCAGTACTTC.

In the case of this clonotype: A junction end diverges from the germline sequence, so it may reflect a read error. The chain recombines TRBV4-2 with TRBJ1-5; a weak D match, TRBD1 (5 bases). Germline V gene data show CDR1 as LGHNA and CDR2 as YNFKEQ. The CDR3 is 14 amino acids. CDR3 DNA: TGTGCCGGCAGCCAACAGGAGGGCAATCAGCCCCAGCATTTT. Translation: CAGSQQEGNQPQHF.

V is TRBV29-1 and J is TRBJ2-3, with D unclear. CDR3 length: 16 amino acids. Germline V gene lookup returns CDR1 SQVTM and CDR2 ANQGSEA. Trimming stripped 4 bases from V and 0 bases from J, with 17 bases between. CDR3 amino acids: CSVVTFSLTSTDTQYF. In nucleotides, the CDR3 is TGCAGCGTTGTTACATTCTCACTGACTAGCACAGATACGCAGTATTTT.

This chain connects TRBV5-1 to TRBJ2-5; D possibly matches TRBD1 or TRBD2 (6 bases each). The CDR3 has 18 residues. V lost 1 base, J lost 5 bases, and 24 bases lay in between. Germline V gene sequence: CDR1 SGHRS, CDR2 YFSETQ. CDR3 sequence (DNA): TGCGCCAGCAGCTTGCGCCCAGGAGGGGGACCCTCTCGTGAGACCCAGTACTTC. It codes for CASSLRPGGGPSRETQYF.

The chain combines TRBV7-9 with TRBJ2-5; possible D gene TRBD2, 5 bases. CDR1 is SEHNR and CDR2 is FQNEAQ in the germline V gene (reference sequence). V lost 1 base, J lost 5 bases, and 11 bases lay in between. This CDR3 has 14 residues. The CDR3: CASSLDRGWETQYF. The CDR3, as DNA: TGTGCCAGCAGCTTAGACCGAGGGTGGGAGACCCAGTACTTC. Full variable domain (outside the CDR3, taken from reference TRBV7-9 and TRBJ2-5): DTGVSQNPRHKITKRGQNVTFRCDPISEHNRLYWYRQTLGQGPEFLTYFQNEAQLEKSRLLSDRFSAERPKGSFSTLEIQRTEQGDSAMYLCASSLDRGWETQYFGPGTRLLVL.

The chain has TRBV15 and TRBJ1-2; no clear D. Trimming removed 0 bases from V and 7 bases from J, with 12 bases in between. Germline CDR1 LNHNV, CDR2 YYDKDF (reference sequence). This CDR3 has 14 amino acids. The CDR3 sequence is CATSRDYQGFGYTF. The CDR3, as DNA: TGTGCCACCAGCAGAGATTATCAAGGGTTTGGCTACACCTTC.

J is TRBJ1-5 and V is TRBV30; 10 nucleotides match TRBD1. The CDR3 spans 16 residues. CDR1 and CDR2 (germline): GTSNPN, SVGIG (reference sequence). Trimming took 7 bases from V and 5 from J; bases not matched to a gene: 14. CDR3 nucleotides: TGTGCCTCCAGCCCCCACGGGACAGGGGTAGATCAGCCCCAGCATTTT. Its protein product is CASSPHGTGVDQPQHF.

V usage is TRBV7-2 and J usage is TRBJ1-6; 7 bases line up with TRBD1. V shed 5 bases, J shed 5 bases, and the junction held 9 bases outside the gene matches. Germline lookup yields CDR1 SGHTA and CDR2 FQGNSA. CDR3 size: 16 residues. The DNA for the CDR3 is TGTGCCAGCAGCCAAGAGTCACAGGGGAATAATTCACCCCTCCACTTT. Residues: CASSQESQGNNSPLHF. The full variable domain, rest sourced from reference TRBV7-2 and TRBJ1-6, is GAGVSQSPSNKVTEKGKDVELRCDPISGHTALYWYRQSLGQGLEFLIYFQGNSAPDKSGLPSDRFSAERTGGSVSTLTIQRTQQEDSAVYLCASSQESQGNNSPLHFGNGTRLTVT.